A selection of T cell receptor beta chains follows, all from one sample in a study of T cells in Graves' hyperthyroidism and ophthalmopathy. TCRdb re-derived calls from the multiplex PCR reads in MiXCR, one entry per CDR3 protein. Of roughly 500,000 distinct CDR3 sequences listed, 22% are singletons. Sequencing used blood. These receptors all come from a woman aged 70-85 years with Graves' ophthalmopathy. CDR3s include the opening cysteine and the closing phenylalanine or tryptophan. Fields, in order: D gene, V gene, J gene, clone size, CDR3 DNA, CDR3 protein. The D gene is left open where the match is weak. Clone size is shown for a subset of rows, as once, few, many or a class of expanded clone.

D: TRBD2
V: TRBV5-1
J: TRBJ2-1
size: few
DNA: TGCGCCAGCAGCCCCCTCGGGACTAGCGGGGGACACTCCTACAATGAGCAGTTCTTC
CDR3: CASSPLGTSGGHSYNEQFF

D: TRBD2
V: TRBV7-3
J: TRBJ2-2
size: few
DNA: TGTGCCAGCAGCGTAGCGGGAGGGCCAATCGGGGAGCTGTTTTTT
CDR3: CASSVAGGPIGELFF

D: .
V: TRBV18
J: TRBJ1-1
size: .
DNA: TGTGCCAGCTCAGGGACACGGAACACTGAAGCTTTCTTT
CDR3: CASSGTRNTEAFF

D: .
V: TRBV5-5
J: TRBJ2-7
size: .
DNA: TGTGCCAGCAGCTTGGATACAGGGTGGTACGAGCAGTACTTC
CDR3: CASSLDTGWYEQYF

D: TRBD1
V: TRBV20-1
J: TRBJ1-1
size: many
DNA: TGCAGTGCTAGAGGAGTAGGGGGCTACGGTACTGAAGCTTTCTTT
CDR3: CSARGVGGYGTEAFF

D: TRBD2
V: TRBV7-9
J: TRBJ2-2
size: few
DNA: TGTGCCAGCAGCTATCAAACTAGCGGGAGTGGCGGGGAGCTGTTTTTT
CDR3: CASSYQTSGSGGELFF

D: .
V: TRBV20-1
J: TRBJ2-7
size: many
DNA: TGCAGTGTCCCTGTTGGGGTTTCCTACGAGCAGTACTTC
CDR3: CSVPVGVSYEQYF

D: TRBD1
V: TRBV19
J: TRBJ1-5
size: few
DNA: TGTGCCAGCCGGGACAGAGGACGCGATAGCAATCAGCCCCAGCATTTT
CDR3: CASRDRGRDSNQPQHF

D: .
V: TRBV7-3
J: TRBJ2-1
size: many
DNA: TGTGCCAGCAGCAACTTCAATGAGCAGTTCTTC
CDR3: CASSNFNEQFF

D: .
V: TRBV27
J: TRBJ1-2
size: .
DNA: TGTGCCAGCAGTCTCAGCTCGGGGGGCTATGGCTACACCTTC
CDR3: CASSLSSGGYGYTF

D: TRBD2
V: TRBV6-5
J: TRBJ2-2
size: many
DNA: TGTGCCAGCAGTTATCTAGGACCGACTAGCGGCAACACCGGGGAGCTGTTTTTT
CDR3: CASSYLGPTSGNTGELFF

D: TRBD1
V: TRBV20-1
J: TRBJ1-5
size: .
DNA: TGCAGTGCTGAGGACAGGTACAATCAGCCCCAGCATTTT
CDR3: CSAEDRYNQPQHF

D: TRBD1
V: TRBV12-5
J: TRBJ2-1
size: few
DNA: TGTGCTAGTGGTCAAGACAGGGGGCCGGCAAGCGTCCATGAGCAGTTCTTC
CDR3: CASGQDRGPASVHEQFF

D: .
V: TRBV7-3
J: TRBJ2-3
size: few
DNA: TGTGCCAGCAGCTTAACGCGCCCGGGGACTGCGGGTTATACGCAGTATTTT
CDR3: CASSLTRPGTAGYTQYF

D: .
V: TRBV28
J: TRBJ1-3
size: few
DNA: TGTGCCAGCAGGCCTAGCGGGCTCGGAAACACCATATATTTT
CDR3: CASRPSGLGNTIYF

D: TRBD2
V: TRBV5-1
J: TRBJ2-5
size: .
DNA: TGCGCCAGCAGCCAAGGAGCGGGAGAGTCAGAGACCCAGTACTTC
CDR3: CASSQGAGESETQYF

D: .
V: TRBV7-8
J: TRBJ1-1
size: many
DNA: TGTGCCAGCAGCTTAGTCCCGGTTTCGGGCACTGAAGCTTTCTTT
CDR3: CASSLVPVSGTEAFF

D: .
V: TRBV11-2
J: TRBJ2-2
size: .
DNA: TGTGCCAGCAGCCCCCGTTTGGGGGGGCTGGTCGCCGGGGAGCTGTTTTTT
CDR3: CASSPRLGGLVAGELFF

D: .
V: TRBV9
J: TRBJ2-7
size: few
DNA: TGTGCCAGCAGCGTAGGAACTAGCACCGACTACGAGCAGTACTTC
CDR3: CASSVGTSTDYEQYF

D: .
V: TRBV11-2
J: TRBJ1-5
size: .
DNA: TGTGCCAGCAGCTTCGGGGTGGGGAGCAATCAGCCCCAGCATTTT
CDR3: CASSFGVGSNQPQHF

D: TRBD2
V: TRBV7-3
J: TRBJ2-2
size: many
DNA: TGTGCCAGCAGCTTGGGGACTAGCGGGATGGGCGACACCGGGGAGCTGTTTTTT
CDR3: CASSLGTSGMGDTGELFF

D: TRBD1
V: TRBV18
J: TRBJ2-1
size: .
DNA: TGTGCCAGCTCACCAGTGCCAGGGGGCGCGGATGAGCAGTTCTTC
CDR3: CASSPVPGGADEQFF

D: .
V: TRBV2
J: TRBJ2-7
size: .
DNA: TGTGCCAGCAGTGAAGCGTGGATCGAGCAGTACTTC
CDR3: CASSEAWIEQYF

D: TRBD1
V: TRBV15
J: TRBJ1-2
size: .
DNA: TGTGTCACCAGCAGAGAAACCGGGACAGGCTATGGCTACACCTTC
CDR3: CVTSRETGTGYGYTF

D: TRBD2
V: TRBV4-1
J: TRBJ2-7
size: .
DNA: TGCGCCAGCAGCCAAGAGCGGGGGTCCTACGAGCAGTACTTC
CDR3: CASSQERGSYEQYF

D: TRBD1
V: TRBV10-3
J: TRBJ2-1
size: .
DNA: TGTGCCATCAGTGATACCAAAGGACAGGGGACCTACAATGAGCAGTTCTTC
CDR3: CAISDTKGQGTYNEQFF

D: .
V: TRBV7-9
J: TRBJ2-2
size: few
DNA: TGTGCCAGCAGCTTAGACCCCGCCAGACCCGGGGAGCTGTTTTTT
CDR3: CASSLDPARPGELFF

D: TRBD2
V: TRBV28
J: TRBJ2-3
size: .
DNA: TGTGCCAGCAGTCCCTGGACTAGCGGGACAGATACGCAGTATTTT
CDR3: CASSPWTSGTDTQYF

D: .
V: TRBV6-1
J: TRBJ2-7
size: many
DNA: TGTGCCAGCAGTCAGCGACGTAGCCACTTCTACGAGCAGTACTTC
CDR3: CASSQRRSHFYEQYF

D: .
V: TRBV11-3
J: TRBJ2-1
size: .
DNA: TGTGCCAGCAGCTTAGGATTAGCGGTTGCTAATGAGCAGTTCTTC
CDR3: CASSLGLAVANEQFF

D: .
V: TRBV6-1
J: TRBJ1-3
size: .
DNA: TGTGCCAGCAGTGAGACAGAAGGAAACACCATATATTTT
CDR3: CASSETEGNTIYF

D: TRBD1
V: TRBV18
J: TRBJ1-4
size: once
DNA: TGTGCCAGCTCACCATCAGCAGGGGGTGAAAAACTGTTTTTT
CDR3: CASSPSAGGEKLFF

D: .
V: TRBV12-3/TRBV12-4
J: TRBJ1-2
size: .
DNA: TGTGCCAGCAGCCAAATAGCAGGGGTTGGCTACACCTTC
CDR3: CASSQIAGVGYTF

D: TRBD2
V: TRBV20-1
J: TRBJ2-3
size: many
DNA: TGCAGTGCTAGTTCTGCGGGAGGGACTAGCACAGATACGCAGTATTTT
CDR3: CSASSAGGTSTDTQYF

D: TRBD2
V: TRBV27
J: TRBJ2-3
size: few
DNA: TGTGCCAGCAGTTTATATCCTAGCGGGGTTAGCACAGATACGCAGTATTTT
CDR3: CASSLYPSGVSTDTQYF

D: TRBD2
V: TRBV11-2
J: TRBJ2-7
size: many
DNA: TGTGCCAGCAGGAGTAGCGGGAGCTTTCATTACGAGCAGTACTTC
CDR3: CASRSSGSFHYEQYF

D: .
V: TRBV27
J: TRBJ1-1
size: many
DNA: TGTGCCAGCAGTCCTACCTTTGGGGGCCGGTTTGAAGCTTTCTTT
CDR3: CASSPTFGGRFEAFF

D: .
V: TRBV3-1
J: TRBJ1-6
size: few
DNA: TGTGCCAGCAGCCCCGACAGAAATTCACCCCTCCACTTT
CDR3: CASSPDRNSPLHF

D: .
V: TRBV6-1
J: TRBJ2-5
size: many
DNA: TGTGCCAGCAGTCCGCTAGAGACCCAGTACTTC
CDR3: CASSPLETQYF

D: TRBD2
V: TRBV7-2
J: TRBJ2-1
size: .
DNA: TGTGCCACCAGCAACGGCGGGAGGGCCGTTGTAGGCTCCTACAATGAGCAGTTCTTC
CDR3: CATSNGGRAVVGSYNEQFF

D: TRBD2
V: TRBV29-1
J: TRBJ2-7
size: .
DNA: TGCAGCGCCTGGGAGGGGACGGGGCAGTACTTC
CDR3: CSAWEGTGQYF

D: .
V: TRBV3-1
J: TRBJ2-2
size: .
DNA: TGTGCCAGCAGCCAAGGGAACGGGGCGAACACCGGGGAGCTGTTTTTT
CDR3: CASSQGNGANTGELFF

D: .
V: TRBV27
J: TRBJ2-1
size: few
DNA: TGTGCCAGCAGTTTTACTCGCTACAATGAGCAGTTCTTC
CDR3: CASSFTRYNEQFF

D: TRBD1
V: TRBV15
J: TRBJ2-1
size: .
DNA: TGTGCCACCAGCAGAGGGGCGGACAGGGGAAATGAGCAGTTCTTC
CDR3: CATSRGADRGNEQFF

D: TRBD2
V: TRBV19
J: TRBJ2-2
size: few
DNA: TGTGCCAGTAGGGGACTAGCGGGAGATAAGACCGGGGAGCTGTTTTTT
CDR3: CASRGLAGDKTGELFF

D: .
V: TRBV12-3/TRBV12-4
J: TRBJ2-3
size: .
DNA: TGTGCCAGCAGTCTTCCCCTAGGGACGCAGTATTTT
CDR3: CASSLPLGTQYF

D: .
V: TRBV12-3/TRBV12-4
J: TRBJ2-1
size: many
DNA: TGTGCCAGCAGTTTGGTCGATGAGCAGTTCTTC
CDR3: CASSLVDEQFF

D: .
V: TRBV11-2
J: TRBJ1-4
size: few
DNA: TGTGCCAGCAGTCCGGACCTAAGGGATGAAAAACTGTTTTTT
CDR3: CASSPDLRDEKLFF

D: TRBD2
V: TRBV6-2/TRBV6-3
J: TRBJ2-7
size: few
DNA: TGTGCCAGCAGTCACAGAGGGAGGGGTATCGCCTACGAGCAGTACTTC
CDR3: CASSHRGRGIAYEQYF